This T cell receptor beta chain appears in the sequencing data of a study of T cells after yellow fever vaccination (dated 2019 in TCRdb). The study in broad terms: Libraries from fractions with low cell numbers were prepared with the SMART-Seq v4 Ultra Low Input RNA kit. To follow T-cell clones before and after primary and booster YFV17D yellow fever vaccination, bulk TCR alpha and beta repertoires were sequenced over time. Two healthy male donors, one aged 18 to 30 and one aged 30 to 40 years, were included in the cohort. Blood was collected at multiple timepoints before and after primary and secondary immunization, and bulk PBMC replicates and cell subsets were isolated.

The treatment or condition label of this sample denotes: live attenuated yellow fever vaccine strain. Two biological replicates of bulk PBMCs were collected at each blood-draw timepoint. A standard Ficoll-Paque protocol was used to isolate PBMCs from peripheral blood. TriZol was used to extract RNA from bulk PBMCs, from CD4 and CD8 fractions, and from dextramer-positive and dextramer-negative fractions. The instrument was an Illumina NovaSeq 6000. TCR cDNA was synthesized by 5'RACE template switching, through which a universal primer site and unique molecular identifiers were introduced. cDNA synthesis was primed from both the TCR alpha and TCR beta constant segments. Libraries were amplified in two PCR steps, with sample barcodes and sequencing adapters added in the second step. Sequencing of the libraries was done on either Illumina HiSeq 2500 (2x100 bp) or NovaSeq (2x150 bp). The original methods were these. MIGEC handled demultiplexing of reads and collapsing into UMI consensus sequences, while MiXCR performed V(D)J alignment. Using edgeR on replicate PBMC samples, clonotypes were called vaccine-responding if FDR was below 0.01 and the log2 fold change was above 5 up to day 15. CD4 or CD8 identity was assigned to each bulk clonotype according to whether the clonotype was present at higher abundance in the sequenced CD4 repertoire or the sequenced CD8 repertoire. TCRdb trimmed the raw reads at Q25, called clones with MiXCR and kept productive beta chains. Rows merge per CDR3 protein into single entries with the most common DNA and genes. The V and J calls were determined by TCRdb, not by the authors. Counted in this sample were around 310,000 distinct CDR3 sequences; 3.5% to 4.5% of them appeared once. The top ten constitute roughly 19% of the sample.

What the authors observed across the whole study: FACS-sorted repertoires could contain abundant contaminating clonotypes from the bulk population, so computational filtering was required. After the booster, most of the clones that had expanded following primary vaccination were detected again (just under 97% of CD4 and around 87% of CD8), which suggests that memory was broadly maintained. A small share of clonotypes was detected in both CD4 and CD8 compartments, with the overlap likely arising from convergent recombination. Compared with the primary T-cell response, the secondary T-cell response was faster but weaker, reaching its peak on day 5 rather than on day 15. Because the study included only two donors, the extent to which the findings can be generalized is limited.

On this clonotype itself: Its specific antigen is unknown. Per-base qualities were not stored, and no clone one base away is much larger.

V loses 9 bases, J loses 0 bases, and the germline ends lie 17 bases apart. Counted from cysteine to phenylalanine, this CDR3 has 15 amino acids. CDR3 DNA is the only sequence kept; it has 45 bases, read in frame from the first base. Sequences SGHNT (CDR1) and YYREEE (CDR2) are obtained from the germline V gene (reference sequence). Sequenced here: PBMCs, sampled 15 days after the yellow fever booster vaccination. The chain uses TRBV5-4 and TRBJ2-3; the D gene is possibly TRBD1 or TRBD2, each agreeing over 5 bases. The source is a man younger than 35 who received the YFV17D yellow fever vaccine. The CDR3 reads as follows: CATGRPGLSTDTQYF. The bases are TGTGCCACCGGACGGCCGGGGCTTAGCACAGATACGCAGTATTTT. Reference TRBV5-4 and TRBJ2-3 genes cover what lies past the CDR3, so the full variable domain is ETGVTQSPTHLIKTRGQQVTLRCSSQSGHNTVSWYQQALGQGPQFIFQYYREEENGRGNFPPRFSGLQFPNYSSELNVNALELDDSALYLCATGRPGLSTDTQYFGPGTRLTVL.